Sequencing of this T cell receptor (beta chain) was carried out in a study of blood T cell repertoires in COVID-19. Original analysis: From reference gene primer amplification, estimates of nucleated cell counts were derived. Produced via immunoSEQ multiplex PCR; TCRdb's table is partial and in-frame only. The D gene and trimming were derived from the DNA, and the V and J assignments and clone size from that table. This sample has under 130,000 clones; around four fifths occur once, and the top ten carry roughly 19%. Trimming took 2 bases from V and 5 from J; bases not matched to a gene: 5. The CDR3 has 15 amino acids. CDR1 KGHDR and CDR2 SFDVKD come from the germline V gene.

V and J are TRBV24-1 and TRBJ2-5; 9 nucleotides agree with TRBD1. What was sequenced was peripheral blood. The origin of this receptor is a woman in her 70s with acute or convalescent COVID-19. CDR3 amino acids: CATSDSQGAGETQYF. The DNA of the CDR3 is TGTGCCACCAGTGATTCACAGGGGGCAGGGGAGACCCAGTACTTC.